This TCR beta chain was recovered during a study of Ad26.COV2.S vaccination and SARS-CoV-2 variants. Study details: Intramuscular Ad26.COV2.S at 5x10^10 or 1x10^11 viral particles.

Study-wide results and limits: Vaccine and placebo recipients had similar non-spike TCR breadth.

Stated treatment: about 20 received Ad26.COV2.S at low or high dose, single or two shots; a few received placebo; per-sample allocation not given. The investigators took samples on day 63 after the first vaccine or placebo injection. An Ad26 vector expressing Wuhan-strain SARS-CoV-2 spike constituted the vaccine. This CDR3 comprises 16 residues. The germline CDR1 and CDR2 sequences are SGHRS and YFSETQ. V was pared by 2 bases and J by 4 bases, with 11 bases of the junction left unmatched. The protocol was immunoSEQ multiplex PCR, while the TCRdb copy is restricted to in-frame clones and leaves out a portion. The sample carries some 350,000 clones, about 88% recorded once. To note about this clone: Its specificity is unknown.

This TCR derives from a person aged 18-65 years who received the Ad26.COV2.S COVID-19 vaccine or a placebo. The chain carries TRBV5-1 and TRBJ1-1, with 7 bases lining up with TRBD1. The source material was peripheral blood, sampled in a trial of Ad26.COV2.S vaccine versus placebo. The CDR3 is CASSLLGGGAGTEAFF. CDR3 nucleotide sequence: TGCGCCAGCAGCTTATTAGGGGGCGGTGCGGGCACTGAAGCTTTCTTT.